This T cell receptor (beta chain) was found in a study of cytomegalovirus exposure and HLA in healthy donors. In the PCR, 60 Vbeta and 13 Jbeta primers were used. Generated by immunoSEQ multiplex PCR, the TCRdb table keeps only in-frame clones and is missing some. This repertoire shows about 130,000 clones, 81% found once; its top ten account for around 0.7%. On this clone: As yet, its antigen is unknown.

Study-level points and caveats: Several of the most significant clusters appeared, in a later analysis, to be linked to common viral pathogens. About 87% or about 30% of the time was how often most TCR beta V segments were productive, according to an earlier analysis.

Sequenced sample: PBMCs. The receptor was derived from a man younger than 35 in good health and CMV-seronegative.

CDR3 residues: CASSLGTSGGAPWNEQFF. The CDR3 region has the DNA TGTGCCAGCAGCTTAGGGACTAGCGGGGGGGCCCCTTGGAATGAGCAGTTCTTC. This sequence joins TRBV13 and TRBJ2-1, with 14 nucleotides matching TRBD2. Germline CDR1 is PRHDT and CDR2 is FYEKMQ (reference sequence). There are 18 residues in the CDR3. The V segment lost 0 bases and the J segment 7 bases; nucleotides outside the gene matches: 8.